The 6 T cell receptor beta chains given below trace back to one sample, sequenced in a study of cytomegalovirus exposure and HLA in healthy donors. Sequencing used immunoSEQ multiplex PCR; TCRdb keeps in-frame clones, though not all of them. This sample carries about 150,000 clones, around 88% of them seen once, and the ten largest clones take around 22%. The sequencing input was PBMCs. These TCRs come from a young man in good health and CMV-seropositive.

The J gene is TRBJ2-1, the V gene TRBV7-2; TRBD2 aligns across 7 bases. V was pared by 5 bases and J by 0 bases, with 10 bases of the junction left unmatched. This CDR3 spans 17 amino acids. Looked up from germline, CDR1 is SGHTA and CDR2 is FQGNSA. The CDR3 DNA sequence: TGTGCCAGCAGCCCCGCCGGGGGGACGAGCTCCTACAATGAGCAGTTCTTC. Translation: CASSPAGGTSSYNEQFF. Supplemented by reference TRBV7-2 and TRBJ2-1, the full variable domain reads GAGVSQSPSNKVTEKGKDVELRCDPISGHTALYWYRQSLGQGLEFLIYFQGNSAPDKSGLPSDRFSAERTGGSVSTLTIQRTQQEDSAVYLCASSPAGGTSSYNEQFFGPGTRLTVL.

CDR3 protein: CASSLGRGTEAFF. In DNA, the CDR3 is TGCGCCAGCAGCCTGGGACGGGGCACTGAAGCTTTCTTT. The chain joins TRBV5-1 to TRBJ1-1, with D possibly being TRBD1 (5 bases). This CDR3 is built from 13 residues. CDR1 is SGHRS and CDR2 is YFSETQ in the germline V gene. V lost 4 bases and J lost 4, with 11 bases in between.

This clone showed up just a few times. The chain combines TRBV7-3 with TRBJ2-3; 8 nucleotides align to TRBD1. The J segment lost 5 bases and the V segment lost 2 bases, leaving 3 bases of the junction unmatched. CDR1 and CDR2 from the germline V gene are SGHTA and FQGTGA. CDR3 length: 14 residues. The DNA of the CDR3 is TGTGCCAGCAGCTTACAGGGGGCCCGAGATACGCAGTATTTT. It encodes CASSLQGARDTQYF.

The V and J genes are TRBV29-1 and TRBJ1-2, with unresolved D. The V gene's germline CDR1 is SQVTM and CDR2 ANQGSEA. Trimming pared 7 bases from V and 1 base from J, leaving 7 bases between. The CDR3 consists of 11 residues. The CDR3 nucleotides read TGCAGCGCCAGGTTTAACTATGGCTACACCTTC. Its translation: CSARFNYGYTF.

This clone was seen once. The chain recombines TRBV7-2 with TRBJ2-7, with TRBD2 matching 8 bases. The V and J ends lost 5 bases and 4 bases, in that order; junction bases with no gene match: 7. Germline V lookup: CDR1 SGHTA, CDR2 FQGNSA. The CDR3 has 14 residues. As DNA, the CDR3 is TGTGCCAGCAGCACAAAAGCGGGGGTTTACGAGCAGTACTTC. Its translation is CASSTKAGVYEQYF.

The CDR3 sequence is CASRGQGRDEQYF. The CDR3 region has the DNA TGTGCCAGCAGGGGACAGGGAAGGGACGAGCAGTACTTC. The J gene is TRBJ2-7, the V gene TRBV2; 9 nucleotides match TRBD1. The V segment lost 6 bases and the J segment 5 bases; nucleotides outside the gene matches: 5. The CDR3 runs 13 residues. Germline CDR1 and CDR2: SNHLY and FYNNEI.